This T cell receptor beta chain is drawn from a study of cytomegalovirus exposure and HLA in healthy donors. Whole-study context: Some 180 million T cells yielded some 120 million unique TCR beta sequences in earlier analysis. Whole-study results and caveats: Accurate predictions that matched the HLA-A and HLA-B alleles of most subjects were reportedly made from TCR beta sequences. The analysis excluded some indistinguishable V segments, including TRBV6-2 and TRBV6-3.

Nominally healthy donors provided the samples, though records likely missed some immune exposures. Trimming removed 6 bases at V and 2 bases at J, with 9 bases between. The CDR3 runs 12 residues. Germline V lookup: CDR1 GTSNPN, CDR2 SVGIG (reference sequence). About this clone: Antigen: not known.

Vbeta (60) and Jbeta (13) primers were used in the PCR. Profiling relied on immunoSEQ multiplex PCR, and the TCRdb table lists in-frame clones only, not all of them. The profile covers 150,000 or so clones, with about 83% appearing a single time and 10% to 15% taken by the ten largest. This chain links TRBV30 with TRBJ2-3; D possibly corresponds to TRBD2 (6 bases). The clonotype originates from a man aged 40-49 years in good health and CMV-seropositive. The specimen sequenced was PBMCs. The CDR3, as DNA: TGTGCCTGTCGGGGGAACACAGATACGCAGTATTTT. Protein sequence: CACRGNTDTQYF.